These 2 T cell receptor beta chains were sequenced from one sample in a study of human T cells and chemical hapten exposure. Time point in this sample: pre-sensitization, week 0. Treatment given: therapeutic diphenylcyclopropenone sensitization with weekly scalp DPC. TCRdb fed the RACE reads into MiXCR, producing one record per CDR3 protein. The table has a few hundred thousand distinct CDR3 sequences, approximately 8.6% seen once; the top ten hold 2% to 3%. The specimen comprised whole blood, sampled in connection with sensitization to the hapten diphenylcyclopropenone (DPC). These receptors came from a woman aged 40 to 50 with alopecia areata. Some clones in this sample may be carry-over from other donors' samples.

This rearrangement joins TRBV7-3 to TRBJ2-2; 9 bases match TRBD1. The V segment lost 5 bases and the J segment 4 bases; nucleotides outside the gene matches: 5. CDR3 size: 15 residues. CDR1 and CDR2 from the germline V gene are SGHTA and FQGTGA. Here the CDR3 DNA reads TGTGCCAGCAGCACCTCGACAGGGGGCACCGGGGAGCTGTTTTTT. The encoded protein is CASSTSTGGTGELFF.

This clonotype was detected a few times. The chain links TRBV2 to TRBJ2-3; 8 bases map to TRBD2. Germline CDR1 and CDR2: SNHLY and FYNNEI. The V and J ends lost 6 bases and 2 bases, in that order; junction bases with no gene match: 7. There are 15 residues in the CDR3. Here the CDR3 reads CASSPLAEFTDTQYF. The CDR3, as DNA: TGTGCCAGCAGCCCACTAGCGGAGTTCACAGATACGCAGTATTTT.